This T cell receptor beta chain appears in the sequencing data of a study of OX40 agonist ivuxolimab in advanced cancers. Across the whole study: From 23 to 79 years was the age range, with a mean of about 54 years, and about 83% were male.

Blood specimens came from baseline, cycle 4 day 1, and cycle 7 day 1. Comment on this clone: Its target is not known.

Per the germline V gene, CDR1 is MDHEN and CDR2 is SYDVKM. With 8 bases clipped from V and 9 bases from J, the junction kept 8 bases outside the gene matches. CDR3 size: 14 residues. Clones were sequenced by immunoSEQ multiplex PCR, and TCRdb holds only the in-frame ones, with some missing. Altogether approximately 100,000 clones are present, less than 95% being singletons, with the ten largest covering around 0.5%. Study outcomes and limitations: With doses of 0.1 to 3.0 mg/kg, CD4+ and CD8+ blood T cells had undergone clonal expansion by week 6. CD8+ T cells were the subset that, on average, had more expanded clones than CD4+.

This sequence joins TRBV28 and TRBJ1-6; 9 bases agree with TRBD1. This clonotype was obtained from an adult with an advanced solid tumor such as melanoma, head and neck, liver or kidney cancer. Sequenced material: CD4+ or CD8+ T cells sorted from blood, taken in a trial of the OX40 agonist ivuxolimab. The DNA of the CDR3 is TGTGCCAGCGAGGAGGGACAGGGACTTTCACCCCTCCACTTT. Translating it yields CASEEGQGLSPLHF.